One and the same sample provided the 25 T cell receptor beta chains below, sequenced in a study of blood T cell repertoires in COVID-19. The data were produced by immunoSEQ multiplex PCR, yet TCRdb's version contains in-frame clones alone and is incomplete. The sample lists approximately 160,000 clones, less than 90% occurring once. Source material: peripheral blood. These receptors came from a man aged 18 to 35 with active or convalescent COVID-19.

V is TRBV9 and J is TRBJ2-3, with 7 bases lining up with TRBD1. Germline CDR1 reads SGDLS; CDR2 reads YYNGEE. V dropped 0 bases and J dropped 9; count of bases not matched to a gene: 4. CDR3 length: 13 amino acids. The CDR3 reads CASSVEQGRTQYF. CDR3 coding DNA: TGTGCCAGCAGCGTAGAACAGGGGCGGACGCAGTATTTT.

The chain employs TRBV5-1 and TRBJ2-3; D may be TRBD1 (6 bases). The CDR3 extends over 14 amino acids. V dropped 3 bases and J dropped 0 bases, with 8 bases sitting between them. Germline V gene data show CDR1 as SGHRS and CDR2 as YFSETQ. The CDR3 sequence: CASSSGTSTDTQYF. CDR3 nucleotide sequence: TGCGCCAGCAGCTCCGGGACAAGCACAGATACGCAGTATTTT.

The chain is built from TRBV20-1 and TRBJ1-6; unclear D gene. The V and J ends lost 3 bases and 8 bases respectively, with 11 bases between them. Germline CDR1 reads DFQATT; CDR2 reads SNEGSKA (reference sequence). The CDR3 consists of 13 residues. This chain's CDR3 is CSASTGRDSPLHF. The CDR3 DNA reads as TGCAGTGCTAGTACGGGTCGCGATTCACCCCTCCACTTT.

The chain recombines TRBV19 with TRBJ2-7; a weak D match, TRBD2 (7 bases). This CDR3 is 14 amino acids long. V lost 2 bases, J lost 5 bases, and 13 bases lay in between. CDR1 is LNHDA, CDR2 SQIVND, per germline (reference sequence). The CDR3 here is CASSIRRGANEQYF. The CDR3 DNA reads as TGTGCCAGTAGTATACGCCGGGGGGCGAACGAGCAGTACTTC. Full variable domain (outside the CDR3, taken from reference TRBV19 and TRBJ2-7): DGGITQSPKYLFRKEGQNVTLSCEQNLNHDAMYWYRQDPGQGLRLIYYSQIVNDFQKGDIAEGYSVSREKKESFPLTVTSAQKNPTAFYLCASSIRRGANEQYFGPGTRLTVT.

The chain carries TRBV12-2 and TRBJ2-7; the tabulated D call, TRBD1, remains unverified against the DNA. TRBV12-2 is annotated as a pseudogene. CDR3 length: 17 amino acids. The CDR3 nucleotides read TGTGCAAGTCGCCCTGAACAGGGACCGGTCCCCCACTACGAGCAGTACTTC. This translates into CASRPEQGPVPHYEQYF.

CDR3 sequence (DNA): TGTGCCAGCAGTGGAAGGACAGGGGCCAATGAGCAGTTCTTC. Residues: CASSGRTGANEQFF. V usage is TRBV2 and J usage is TRBJ2-1; 9 positions agree with TRBD1. V was clipped by 4 bases and J by 6 bases; unmatched bases: 4. Germline V CDR1 and CDR2: SNHLY, FYNNEI. The CDR3 covers 14 residues.

The J gene is TRBJ2-1, the V gene TRBV12-2; the table's D gene call, TRBD2, was not cross checked with the DNA. TRBV12-2 is a pseudogene segment. The CDR3 is 16 amino acids. The CDR3 bases are TGTGCAAGTCGCTTAGGGAGGAGGAGCTCCTACAATGAGCAGTTCTTC. Its protein is CASRLGRRSSYNEQFF.

J is TRBJ2-1 and V is TRBV5-4; weak D call: TRBD2 (5 bases). V was trimmed by 0 bases and J by 8 bases, leaving 9 bases between them. Germline CDR1 is SGHNT and CDR2 is YYREEE (reference sequence). The CDR3 length is 13 residues. CDR3 loop: CASSLVGAHEQFF. CDR3 coding DNA: TGTGCCAGCAGCTTGGTGGGAGCCCATGAGCAGTTCTTC. Full variable domain (missing parts from reference TRBV5-4 and TRBJ2-1): ETGVTQSPTHLIKTRGQQVTLRCSSQSGHNTVSWYQQALGQGPQFIFQYYREEENGRGNFPPRFSGLQFPNYSSELNVNALELDDSALYLCASSLVGAHEQFFGPGTRLTVL.

Only one count was recorded for this clone. This rearrangement joins TRBV2 to TRBJ1-5, with D tentatively TRBD1 (5 bases). The germline V gene has CDR1 SNHLY and CDR2 FYNNEI. V was cut by 3 bases and J by 6 bases, with 12 bases left in between. The CDR3 covers 14 residues. The CDR3 here is CASSEGGQGQPQHF. In DNA, the CDR3 is TGTGCCAGCAGTGAGGGGGGTCAGGGTCAGCCCCAGCATTTT.

The rearrangement uses TRBV7-3 and TRBJ1-5, with TRBD1 identical over 8 bases. The V gene's germline CDR1 is SGHTA and CDR2 FQGTGA. The CDR3 runs to 18 residues. J gave up 7 bases and V 4 bases, and 18 bases lay outside the gene matches. This CDR3 reads CASSSLLLGQGSRQPQHF. DNA for the CDR3: TGTGCCAGCAGCTCTCTCCTCCTTGGACAGGGAAGTAGGCAGCCCCAGCATTTT.

Only one count was recorded for this clone. V gene TRBV7-9 combines with J gene TRBJ2-1; possible D gene TRBD2, 6 bases. V was pared by 3 bases and J by 7 bases, with 13 bases between. Germline V gives CDR1 SEHNR, CDR2 FQNEAQ (reference sequence). This CDR3 contains 14 residues. The CDR3 coding sequence is TGTGCCAGCAGCTTGGCCGGGACTTTTAATGAGCAGTTCTTC. Its translation: CASSLAGTFNEQFF.

The chain uses TRBV5-6 and TRBJ2-3, with a weak D call TRBD2 (7 bases). The CDR3 totals 15 residues. Trimming took off 2 bases at V and 0 bases at J, with 10 bases between the two ends. Germline CDR1 is SGHDT and CDR2 is YYEEEE. CDR3 protein: CASSFGGLSTDTQYF. For the CDR3, the DNA is TGTGCCAGCAGCTTCGGGGGGCTCAGCACAGATACGCAGTATTTT.

The chain couples TRBV5-4 to TRBJ2-7, with 7 bases that match TRBD1. With 1 base clipped from V and 2 bases from J, the junction kept 3 bases outside the gene matches. This CDR3 comprises 14 residues. Germline values: CDR1 SGHNT, CDR2 YYREEE (reference sequence). The CDR3 coding sequence is TGTGCCAGCAGCTTGACCGGGACAGCCTACGAGCAGTACTTC. Translation: CASSLTGTAYEQYF.

This chain uses TRBV6-1 with TRBJ1-5; D perhaps matches TRBD1 (5 bases). V shed 9 bases and J shed 0 bases, with 12 bases lying between them. Germline V gene data show CDR1 as MNHNS and CDR2 as SASEGT. The CDR3 length is 14 residues. CDR3 protein: CASNTGDSNQPQHF. CDR3 bases: TGTGCCAGTAATACAGGCGATAGCAATCAGCCCCAGCATTTT.

The chain carries TRBV19 and TRBJ2-7, with 7 bases lining up with TRBD2. Germline V CDR1 and CDR2: LNHDA, SQIVND (reference sequence). J lost 2 bases, V lost 1 base, and 2 bases had no gene match. There are 14 residues in the CDR3. The CDR3 nucleotides are TGTGCCAGTAGTATAGGACTAGCCACCTACGAGCAGTACTTC. Translating it yields CASSIGLATYEQYF.

This clone was detected only a few times. The chain employs TRBV28 and TRBJ1-3; the D is unclear. The germline gives CDR1 MDHEN, CDR2 SYDVKM. Trimming removed 6 bases from V and 0 bases from J, with 9 bases in between. The CDR3 is 14 residues long. For the CDR3, the DNA is TGTGCCAGCAGCCCGGAGAGCTCTGGAAACACCATATATTTT. The encoded protein is CASSPESSGNTIYF.

V usage is TRBV19 and J usage is TRBJ1-5; D remains ambiguous. V gave up 1 base and J gave up 1 base, with 11 bases separating them. The CDR3 covers 16 residues. CDR1 and CDR2 from the germline V gene are LNHDA and SQIVND (reference sequence). As DNA, the CDR3 is TGTGCCAGTAGTATAGGAGGAGGTGGGAGCAATCAGCCCCAGCATTTT. Its protein product is CASSIGGGGSNQPQHF.

This rearrangement joins TRBV5-6 to TRBJ1-2, with 8 bases matching TRBD1. Germline trimming cut 4 bases from V and 3 bases from J; bases unmatched to any gene: 8. CDR1 and CDR2 (germline): SGHDT, YYEEEE. The CDR3 contains 15 residues. CDR3 nucleotide sequence: TGTGCCAGCAGCCCCCGGACAGGGAACTACTATGGCTACACCTTC. Translation: CASSPRTGNYYGYTF.

The J gene is TRBJ2-7, the V gene TRBV19; D is perhaps TRBD1 (6 bases). Trimming removed 4 bases from V and 2 bases from J, with 12 bases in between. This CDR3 spans 14 amino acids. Germline V gene data show CDR1 as LNHDA and CDR2 as SQIVND (reference sequence). The CDR3 protein is CASSTGQPPYEQYF. CDR3 in DNA: TGTGCCAGTAGTACAGGACAGCCTCCCTACGAGCAGTACTTC.

The sample holds a few counts of this clone. Additional DNA sequences in this sample encode the identical CDR3. This sequence joins TRBV3-1 (or the pseudogene TRBV3-2) and TRBJ2-2; maybe TRBD2 (6 bases). Germline CDR1 reads LGHDT; CDR2 reads YNNKEL (reference sequence). CDR3 length equals 15 residues. V was cut by 1 base and J by 3 bases, with 9 bases left in between. The CDR3 sequence is CASSQVLADTGELFF. For the CDR3, the DNA is TGTGCCAGCAGCCAAGTACTAGCTGACACCGGGGAGCTGTTTTTT.

The V gene is TRBV2, the J gene TRBJ1-1, with 7 bases identical to TRBD1. Germline trimming cut 5 bases from V and 4 bases from J; bases unmatched to any gene: 7. Germline V CDR1 and CDR2: SNHLY, FYNNEI. The CDR3 is 14 amino acids. The CDR3 reads CASSNTGVSTEAFF. DNA for the CDR3: TGTGCCAGCAGTAATACAGGGGTATCCACTGAAGCTTTCTTT.

V usage is TRBV5-5 and J usage is TRBJ2-1, with 9 bases lining up with TRBD2. In germline, CDR1 is SGHKS, CDR2 YYEKEE (reference sequence). The V segment lost 1 base and the J segment 10 bases; nucleotides outside the gene matches: 6. This CDR3 is built from 14 residues. The DNA for the CDR3 is TGTGCCAGCAGCTTGCTTGTAACTAGCGGGGAGCAGTTCTTC. This gives the protein CASSLLVTSGEQFF.

V and J are TRBV21-1 and TRBJ1-1; TRBD1 is taken as the D call from the table, unchecked against the DNA. TRBV21-1 is deemed a pseudogene. This CDR3 is built from 17 residues. The CDR3 sequence: CASSQLPGGSSNTEAFF. In nucleotides, the CDR3 is TGTGCCAGCAGCCAACTTCCAGGGGGAAGTTCGAACACTGAAGCTTTCTTT.

The chain combines TRBV12-3 or TRBV12-4 with TRBJ1-2; D not resolved. Trimming cost V 2 bases and J 7 bases, with 11 bases left between them. The CDR3 runs to 13 residues. The CDR3 DNA reads TGTGCCAGCAGTTTAACGGGGAACGGTGGCTACACCTTC. This translates into CASSLTGNGGYTF.

This clone came up once. The chain uses TRBV5-1 and TRBJ2-3, with 9 positions matching TRBD1. CDR1 SGHRS and CDR2 YFSETQ come from the germline V gene. The CDR3 totals 18 residues. V was pared by 4 bases and J by 5 bases, with 17 bases of the junction left unmatched. The CDR3 DNA reads TGCGCCAGCAGCCTTGGCGGAGGGGGACAGGGCACGGGAGATACGCAGTATTTT. Translated, it gives CASSLGGGGQGTGDTQYF.